In its sample, the clone carrying this TCR beta chain was seen a few times. Extracted RNA was reverse transcribed into cDNA, the sequencing template. Sequencing was performed with immunoSEQ multiplex PCR; in TCRdb, only in-frame clones are kept and a portion is missing. The sample contains some 170,000 clones, about 67% of which appear only once. The data originate from a study of CD8+ T cells in alopecia areata. Study-wide context: Treated patients were dosed with oral tofacitinib, taking 5 to 10 mg twice daily. Tofacitinib continued for 6 to 18 months and was then withheld for 6 months.

This specimen was CD8+ T cells sorted from blood, taken at week 0. The TCR was taken from a human donor with alopecia areata.

The CDR3 nucleotides are TGTGCCAGCAGCTTATACGGGAGGGATGAGACCCAGTACTTC. This encodes CASSLYGRDETQYF. The chain has TRBV7-9 and TRBJ2-5, with 8 bases matching TRBD2. This CDR3 has 14 amino acids. CDR1 is SEHNR and CDR2 is FQNEAQ in the germline V gene (reference sequence). V was clipped by 2 bases and J by 5 bases; unmatched bases: 4.